The 19 T cell receptor beta chains below were found in one sample sequenced in a study of shared clonotypes between healthy human individuals. The repertoire was sequenced with immunoSEQ multiplex PCR; TCRdb's copy has only in-frame clones and lacks some. Counted here are some 2,500,000 clones, over 85% occurring once; the ten biggest clones make up 0.36%. The material sequenced was naive CD4+ T cells from PBMCs. Subset here: CD45RA+ positively selected. The receptor set was obtained from a man between 18 and 29 years old in good health. Some clones in this sample may be carry-over from other donors' samples.

The chain carries TRBV6-5 and TRBJ1-2; TRBD1 matches at 7 bases. The length of the CDR3 is 15 residues. Germline V lookup: CDR1 MNHEY, CDR2 SVGAGI. V lost 4 bases, J lost 4 bases, and 9 bases stayed unmatched. CDR3 nucleotides: TGTGCCAGCAGTTCCAACCTGGGACAGTTCTATGGCTACACCTTC. Translation: CASSSNLGQFYGYTF.

V and J are TRBV5-3 and TRBJ2-4, with D possibly TRBD2 on 6 matching bases. TRBV5-3 is reported as an ORF; its role is uncertain. V was cut by 1 base and J by 3 bases, with 17 bases left in between. The CDR3 length is 17 residues. This CDR3 reads CARSLLIAEFFKNIQYF. CDR3 DNA sequence: TGTGCCAGAAGCTTGCTTATAGCGGAGTTCTTCAAAAACATTCAGTACTTC.

The chain joins TRBV29-1 to TRBJ2-7; D gene ambiguous. The germline gives CDR1 SQVTM, CDR2 ANQGSEA. This CDR3 contains 14 residues. V was cut by 0 bases and J by 2 bases, with 11 bases left in between. The CDR3, as DNA: TGCAGCGTTGAAGACCGGGTGCACCCCTACGAGCAGTACTTC. Protein product: CSVEDRVHPYEQYF.

The genes are TRBV11-3 and TRBJ2-3, with D possibly TRBD2 on 6 matching bases. The germline V gene has CDR1 SGHNT and CDR2 YENEEA. The CDR3 has 13 amino acids. V lost 5 bases and J lost 7, with 13 bases in between. CDR3 nucleotides: TGTGCCAGCAGCGATGGGACTTATCATACGCAGTATTTT. This translates into CASSDGTYHTQYF.

CDR3 DNA: TGTGCCAGCAGATCCCAGCGGGAGGGCGTGGCAGATACGCAGTATTTT. Its translation: CASRSQREGVADTQYF. The chain carries TRBV28 and TRBJ2-3; 10 nucleotides match TRBD2. V dropped 6 bases and J dropped 4; count of bases not matched to a gene: 10. Germline loops: CDR1 MDHEN, CDR2 SYDVKM. The CDR3 is made up of 16 amino acids.

This clone has a handful of counts. The rearrangement uses TRBV5-8 and TRBJ1-1; no definite D call. The CDR3 loop spans 11 amino acids. Trimming took 4 bases from V and 6 from J, leaving 7 bases between them. Germline V gene lookup returns CDR1 SGHTS and CDR2 YDEGEE. CDR3 coding DNA: TGTGCCAGCAGCCGTCGGGCTGAAGCTTTCTTT. It specifies CASSRRAEAFF.

Turning to this clone: Different DNA sequences within this sample yield the same CDR3. The chain employs TRBV7-9 and TRBJ1-1; no firm D call. The germline V gene encodes CDR1 SEHNR and CDR2 FQNEAQ (reference sequence). V lost 5 bases and J lost 1, with 8 bases in between. This CDR3 spans 13 amino acids. The CDR3 region has the DNA TGTGCCAGCAGCCTTAGACAGAACACTGAAGCTTTCTTT. Protein sequence: CASSLRQNTEAFF.

The V and J genes are TRBV5-4 and TRBJ1-3; D remains unclear. The V gene's germline CDR1 is SGHNT and CDR2 YYREEE (reference sequence). Deletions cut 0 bases from V and 4 bases from J, with 5 bases between. CDR3 length: 13 residues. The DNA of the CDR3 is TGTGCCAGCAGCTTGGTTGGGGGAAACACCATATATTTT. Translated, it gives CASSLVGGNTIYF. The whole variable domain, filled in from reference TRBV5-4 and TRBJ1-3, reads ETGVTQSPTHLIKTRGQQVTLRCSSQSGHNTVSWYQQALGQGPQFIFQYYREEENGRGNFPPRFSGLQFPNYSSELNVNALELDDSALYLCASSLVGGNTIYFGEGSWLTVV.

V and J are TRBV11-1 and TRBJ1-4; no firm D call. The CDR3 totals 14 residues. Per the germline V gene, CDR1 is SGHAT and CDR2 is FQDESV (reference sequence). Trimming left V 1 base short and J 6 bases short, with 9 bases between. The CDR3 nucleotides are TGTGCCAGCAGCTTAGTTCGGGAGGATGAAAAACTGTTTTTT. The encoded protein is CASSLVREDEKLFF. Looking up the rest from reference TRBV11-1 and TRBJ1-4 gives the full variable domain: EAEVAQSPRYKITEKSQAVAFWCDPISGHATLYWYRQILGQGPELLVQFQDESVVDDSQLPKDRFSAERLKGVDSTLKIQPAELGDSAMYLCASSLVREDEKLFFGSGTQLSVL.

A word on this clone: The identical CDR3 is also encoded by other nucleotide sequences in the sample. V and J are TRBV29-1 and TRBJ2-5; D is possibly TRBD1 or TRBD2 (5 bases each). This CDR3 comprises 13 residues. With 0 bases removed from V and 5 bases from J, the gap between germline ends came to 10 bases. CDR1 is SQVTM, CDR2 ANQGSEA, per germline. Here the CDR3 reads CSVEDQGRETQYF. The CDR3 DNA is TGCAGCGTTGAAGATCAGGGACGGGAGACCCAGTACTTC.

The V and J genes are TRBV7-6 and TRBJ2-2; no clear D. This CDR3 has 14 residues. Trimming removed 2 bases at V and 5 bases at J, with 9 bases between. Germline values: CDR1 SGHVS, CDR2 FNYEAQ. CDR3 in amino acids: CASSLYLRTGELFF. CDR3 nucleotide sequence: TGTGCCAGCAGCTTATACCTTCGGACCGGGGAGCTGTTTTTT.

This sequence joins TRBV6-1 and TRBJ2-7; D perhaps matches TRBD2 (5 bases). The V end lost 5 bases, the J end lost 5 bases, and 16 bases lay between the germline ends. In germline, CDR1 is MNHNS, CDR2 SASEGT. The CDR3 contains 14 residues. For the CDR3, the DNA is TGTGCCAGCAGTATGGTGGGAGACAATCACGAGCAGTACTTC. Amino acid sequence: CASSMVGDNHEQYF.

The chain employs TRBV10-3 and TRBJ2-3; 14 nucleotides agree with TRBD2. The germline V gene has CDR1 ENHRY and CDR2 SYGVKD. The trim removed 0 bases at V and 5 bases at J, leaving 7 bases unmatched. This CDR3 has 18 amino acids. This chain's CDR3 is CAISESTGLAGVGDTQYF. In DNA form, the CDR3 reads TGTGCCATCAGTGAGTCTACGGGACTAGCGGGAGTAGGAGATACGCAGTATTTT.

This chain uses TRBV21-1 with TRBJ2-3; the table gives TRBD2 as D, unverified against the DNA. TRBV21-1 constitutes a pseudogene. The CDR3 consists of 15 residues. CDR3 residues: CASSNLAGSADTQYF. DNA for the CDR3: TGTGCCAGCAGCAACCTAGCGGGCTCTGCGGATACGCAGTATTTT.

The chain combines TRBV7-2 with TRBJ2-5; 11 bases fit TRBD2. The CDR3 is 15 amino acids. Trimming took 1 base from V and 6 from J; bases not matched to a gene: 4. Per germline, CDR1 SGHTA and CDR2 FQGNSA. CDR3 bases: TGTGCCAGCAGCTTAGAGGGACTAGCGGCCCAGACCCAGTACTTC. It codes for CASSLEGLAAQTQYF.

V and J are TRBV30 and TRBJ1-5, with 9 bases fitting TRBD1. CDR1 is GTSNPN, CDR2 SVGIG, per germline (reference sequence). The V gene end was trimmed by 2 bases and the J gene end by 5 bases; junction bases not matched to a gene: 16. This CDR3 comprises 18 residues. The CDR3 DNA sequence: TGTGCCTGGAGTTTTTACCATGGGGGGACAGGGTGGCATCAGCCCCAGCATTTT. Protein product: CAWSFYHGGTGWHQPQHF.

V and J are TRBV27 and TRBJ2-7; no definite D call. Per the germline V gene, CDR1 is MNHEY and CDR2 is SMNVEV (reference sequence). V was shortened by 5 bases and J by 3 bases, with 5 bases between the two germline ends. This CDR3 region has 11 residues. The CDR3 sequence: CASSPFYEQYF. The CDR3 DNA is TGTGCCAGCAGTCCATTCTACGAGCAGTACTTC.

The genes are TRBV18 and TRBJ2-6; TRBD1 agrees at 7 bases. Germline-derived CDR1 and CDR2 are KGHSH and LQKENI. The CDR3 loop spans 18 amino acids. V was pared by 8 bases and J by 0 bases, with 13 bases of the junction left unmatched. In DNA, the CDR3 is TGTGCCAGCAGCGCGACGGGCAGGGGGAGCTCTGGGGCCAACGTCCTGACTTTC. This codes for CASSATGRGSSGANVLTF.

The chain recombines TRBV18 with TRBJ2-1; D gene ambiguous. Trimming removed 3 bases from V and 8 bases from J, with 11 bases in between. The CDR3 is made up of 13 amino acids. Germline assignment: CDR1 KGHSH and CDR2 LQKENI. This CDR3 is CASSPSIVDEQFF. For the CDR3, the DNA is TGTGCCAGCTCACCCTCCATAGTTGATGAGCAGTTCTTC.